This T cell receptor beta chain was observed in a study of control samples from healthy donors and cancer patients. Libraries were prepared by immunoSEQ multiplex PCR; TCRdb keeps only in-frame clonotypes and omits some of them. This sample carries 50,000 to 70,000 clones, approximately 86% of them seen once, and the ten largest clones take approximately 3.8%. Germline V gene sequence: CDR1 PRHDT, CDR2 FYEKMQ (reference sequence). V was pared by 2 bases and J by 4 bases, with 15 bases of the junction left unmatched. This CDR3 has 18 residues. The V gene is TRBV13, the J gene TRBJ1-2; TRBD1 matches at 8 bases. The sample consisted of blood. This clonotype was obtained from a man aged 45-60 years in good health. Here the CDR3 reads CASSLSRLGPGGVYGYTF. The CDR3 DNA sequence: TGTGCCAGCAGCTTAAGTAGGTTAGGACCAGGGGGCGTCTATGGCTACACCTTC.